These T cell receptor beta chains were read from a single sample in a study of CD8 T cells in Susac syndrome. TCRdb redid the calling of the immunoSEQ multiplex PCR reads with MiXCR, one entry per CDR3 protein. The table records approximately 150,000 distinct CDR3 sequences, around 94% of them present only once. The sequencing input was CD4+ T cells from PBMCs. The receptors originated from a human donor in good health. The CDR3 runs from the conserved cysteine through the conserved F or W. A D gene is named only where the DNA matches it firmly. Clone size appears in some rows only: once, few, many, or a class for an expanded clone.

j_call | d_call | v_call | clone_size | cdr3_nt | cdr3_aa
TRBJ2-1 | NA | TRBV7-3 | NA | TGTGCCAGCAGCGAACAAGACAATGAGCAGTTCTTC | CASSEQDNEQFF
TRBJ2-3 | NA | TRBV30 | NA | TGTGCCTGGGGGGGGCCCCCGACTAGCCCTGGCACAGATACGCAGTATTTT | CAWGGPPTSPGTDTQYF
TRBJ2-1 | TRBD2 | TRBV18 | NA | TGTGCCAGCTCATCGGGACTAGCGGGCCCCAATGAGCAGTTCTTC | CASSSGLAGPNEQFF
TRBJ2-3 | NA | TRBV18 | NA | TGTGCCAGCTCAGACCAGAGAAGCACAGATACGCAGTATTTT | CASSDQRSTDTQYF
TRBJ1-5 | NA | TRBV12-3/TRBV12-4 | NA | TGTGCCAGCAGTTTAAGCCCCAAGTTTGTTCAGCCCCAGCATTTT | CASSLSPKFVQPQHF
TRBJ1-5 | TRBD1 | TRBV30 | NA | TGTGCCTGTCGTACCGGGACAGCTCTCCAGCCCCAGCATTTT | CACRTGTALQPQHF
TRBJ2-3 | TRBD2 | TRBV29-1 | NA | TGCAGCGTAGCGACTAGCGGGAGGCCCAAGCTGGATACGCAGTATTTT | CSVATSGRPKLDTQYF
TRBJ2-1 | NA | TRBV5-1 | NA | TGCGCCAGCAGCCTTAGTGGGGGGTTTCAACCCAATGAGCAGTTCTTC | CASSLSGGFQPNEQFF
TRBJ1-3 | NA | TRBV12-5 | NA | TGTGCTAGTGGTTTGGCCCTGGACAGCTCTGGAAACACCATATATTTT | CASGLALDSSGNTIYF
TRBJ1-1 | TRBD1 | TRBV5-1 | NA | TGCGCCAGCAGCTCAGACAGGGTAGGGGACACTGAAGCTTTCTTT | CASSSDRVGDTEAFF
TRBJ2-1 | NA | TRBV29-1 | few | TGCAGCGTTTCCCGGACCTTCGGATCGGACACTTCACGCGGGAATGAGCAGTTCTTC | CSVSRTFGSDTSRGNEQFF
TRBJ1-3 | NA | TRBV3-1 | NA | TGTGCCAGCAGCCAAGGGCGGTGGACTGGAAACACCATATATTTT | CASSQGRWTGNTIYF
TRBJ2-5 | NA | TRBV29-1 | NA | TGCAGCGTTGCGGGCTCAAGGGAGACCCAGTACTTC | CSVAGSRETQYF
TRBJ2-3 | TRBD1 | TRBV7-9 | NA | TGTGCCAGCAGCGGTTCCGGGACAGGGAACACAGATACGCAGTATTTT | CASSGSGTGNTDTQYF